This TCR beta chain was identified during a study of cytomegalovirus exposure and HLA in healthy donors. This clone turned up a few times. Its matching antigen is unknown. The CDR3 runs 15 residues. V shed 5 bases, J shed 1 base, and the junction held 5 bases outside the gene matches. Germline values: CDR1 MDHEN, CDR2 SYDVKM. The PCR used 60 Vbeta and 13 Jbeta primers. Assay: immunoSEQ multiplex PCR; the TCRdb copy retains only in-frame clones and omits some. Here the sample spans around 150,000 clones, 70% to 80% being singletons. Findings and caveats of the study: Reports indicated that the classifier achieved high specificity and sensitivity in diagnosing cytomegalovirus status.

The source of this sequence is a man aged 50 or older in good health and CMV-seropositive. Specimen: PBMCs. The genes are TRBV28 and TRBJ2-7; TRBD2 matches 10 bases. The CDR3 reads CASSPEREGSYEQYF. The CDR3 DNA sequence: TGTGCCAGCAGTCCCGAGCGGGAGGGATCCTACGAGCAGTACTTC.